This T cell receptor beta chain is from a study of cytomegalovirus exposure and HLA in healthy donors. About this clone itself: Antigen specificity is unknown. One end of the junction does not line up with germline, which may come from a read error.

It was with 60 Vbeta and 13 Jbeta primers that the PCR ran. TCRdb keeps only in-frame clones here, not all; method: immunoSEQ multiplex PCR. The table shows 180,000 or so clones, with approximately 85% occurring only once. The study, taken as a whole, reports: In a later analysis, 15,000 to 20,000 TCR beta sequences were associated with HLA alleles at 0.05 false discovery rate. In a later analysis, the majority of CMV-associated beta chains seemingly showed HLA restriction. Later analysis associated a missense DCLRE1C variant with TCR beta V- and J-gene trimming.

The sequence was obtained from a man aged 18 to 35 in good health and CMV-seropositive. The material sequenced was PBMCs.

The CDR3 protein is CSSSPGRQGAFF. CDR3 nucleotides: TGTTCCAGCAGCCCCGGGAGGCAAGGAGCTTTCTTT. The chain couples TRBV7-9 to TRBJ1-1, with no clear D. Germline CDR1 and CDR2: SEHNR and FQNEAQ (reference sequence). The CDR3 contains 12 residues.